This entry lists 26 T cell receptor beta chains sequenced from one sample in a study of blood T cells in healthy people across ages. Next came a second PCR, run for roughly 6 to 11 cycles, which used a sample-barcoded 5' primer along with a J-beta primer mix. MiXCR was run by TCRdb on the 5' RACE reads, yielding one entry per CDR3 protein. The data hold about 810,000 distinct CDR3 sequences, with around 34% observed a single time. Sequenced input: blood. The source of these receptors is a man younger than 35 in good health.

This clonotype was recorded a few times. The J gene is TRBJ2-7, the V gene TRBV9, with D possibly being TRBD1 or TRBD2 (5 bases each). This CDR3 comprises 16 residues. V lost 0 bases to trimming and J lost 6 bases, with 19 bases between them. CDR1 and CDR2 (germline): SGDLS, YYNGEE. The CDR3 DNA sequence: TGTGCCAGCAGCGTAGGATATGGGGGTAAGCGGTCCGAGCAGTACTTC. Its translation is CASSVGYGGKRSEQYF.

This clonotype was seen ten or more times. The chain joins TRBV29-1 to TRBJ2-1; 9 nucleotides line up with TRBD1. The CDR3 sequence is 15 residues long. V lost 6 bases, J lost 4 bases, and 10 bases stayed unmatched. Looked up from germline, CDR1 is SQVTM and CDR2 is ANQGSEA. The DNA for the CDR3 is TGCAGCGTCCATTTATTACAGGGGGCATACAATGAGCAGTTCTTC. Its protein is CSVHLLQGAYNEQFF.

This clonotype was detected ten times or more. This chain connects TRBV6-6 to TRBJ2-1; 7 positions agree with TRBD1. Germline V gives CDR1 MNHNY, CDR2 SVGAGI (reference sequence). Unmatched junction bases numbered 9, after V lost 4 bases and J lost 3 bases. This CDR3 is built from 16 residues. In DNA, the CDR3 is TGTGCCAGCAGTTTGAATCAGGGGGTTCGCTACAATGAGCAGTTCTTC. This sequence encodes CASSLNQGVRYNEQFF.

This clonotype was counted many times. V gene TRBV27 combines with J gene TRBJ1-2; 7 positions match TRBD1. This CDR3 is 15 amino acids long. With V trimmed by 2 bases and J by 2 bases, 5 bases remained unmatched. Germline CDR1 reads MNHEY; CDR2 reads SMNVEV (reference sequence). The CDR3 nucleotides are TGTGCCAGCAGTTTAGTTGGAGGGGGCAACTATGGCTACACCTTC. Translated, it gives CASSLVGGGNYGYTF.

This rearrangement joins TRBV20-1 to TRBJ2-1; 10 nucleotides match TRBD2. This CDR3 contains 17 residues. Germline V lookup: CDR1 DFQATT, CDR2 SNEGSKA (reference sequence). With V trimmed by 1 base and J by 7 bases, 13 bases remained unmatched. The CDR3 DNA reads as TGCAGTGCTAGAGCCTCTTCTAGCGGGGGATCGGGGAATGAGCAGTTCTTC. Translation: CSARASSSGGSGNEQFF.

The chain couples TRBV12-3 or TRBV12-4 to TRBJ2-5, with no clear D. V was pared by 5 bases and J by 1 base, with 8 bases between. The CDR3 runs 13 residues. Here the CDR3 DNA reads TGTGCCAGCAGTGTGCAAGGCCAAGAGACCCAGTACTTC. This sequence encodes CASSVQGQETQYF.

V is TRBV25-1 and J is TRBJ1-4; the D gene is possibly TRBD1 (5 bases). The V gene lost 10 bases and the J gene lost 7 bases, with 13 bases spanning the gap. This CDR3 is built from 12 residues. Germline V gives CDR1 MGHDK, CDR2 SYGVNS. The CDR3 bases are TGTGCCACTACGGGGCTGAGTGAAAAACTGTTTTTT. Protein sequence: CATTGLSEKLFF.

The V call is TRBV28, the J call TRBJ1-2, with D maybe TRBD1 (5 bases). Germline loops: CDR1 MDHEN, CDR2 SYDVKM. This CDR3 is built from 15 residues. Trimming removed 6 bases at V and 4 bases at J, with 18 bases between. CDR3 DNA: TGTGCCAGCAGCCCGCCAAATCAGGGAACCTATGGCTACACCTTC. Its translation: CASSPPNQGTYGYTF.

For the CDR3, the DNA is TGTGCCAGCAGGGGGACCGATTTCACAGGCGAAAAACTGTTTTTT. It specifies CASRGTDFTGEKLFF. This rearrangement joins TRBV2 to TRBJ1-4; maybe TRBD1 (5 bases). V was trimmed by 6 bases and J by 8 bases, leaving 19 bases between them. Per the germline V gene, CDR1 is SNHLY and CDR2 is FYNNEI. This CDR3 has 15 residues.

V and J are TRBV4-3 and TRBJ1-2; D uncertain. Germline V gene data show CDR1 as LGHNA and CDR2 as YSLEER. V lost 0 bases, J lost 0 bases, and 11 bases lay in between. There are 16 residues in the CDR3. CDR3 coding DNA: TGCGCCAGCAGCCAAGATCGACTGAATACTAACTATGGCTACACCTTC. This encodes CASSQDRLNTNYGYTF.

DNA for the CDR3: TGTGCCTGGAGTGTGGGGGGGACAGATACGCAGTATTTT. Encoded protein: CAWSVGGTDTQYF. The rearrangement links TRBV30 to TRBJ2-3, with 7 positions matching TRBD2. The V gene end was trimmed by 0 bases and the J gene end by 3 bases; junction bases not matched to a gene: 0. This CDR3 is built from 13 residues. Germline V gives CDR1 GTSNPN, CDR2 SVGIG (reference sequence).

The V call is TRBV3-1, the J call TRBJ2-3; D is ambiguous. Germline CDR1 LGHDT, CDR2 YNNKEL (reference sequence). V was pared by 7 bases and J by 0 bases, with 14 bases between. This CDR3 is built from 15 residues. This CDR3 reads CASKPRARSTDTQYF. CDR3 coding DNA: TGTGCCAGCAAGCCCCGGGCCCGTAGCACAGATACGCAGTATTTT.

Ten or more counts support this clonotype. The rearrangement links TRBV12-3 or TRBV12-4 to TRBJ2-3, with unresolved D. The V end was cut by 3 bases, the J end by 6 bases, with 7 bases between. The CDR3 contains 12 residues. The CDR3 loop reads CASSFRGDTQYF. The CDR3 DNA sequence: TGTGCCAGCAGTTTTCGTGGGGATACGCAGTATTTT.

This chain links TRBV27 with TRBJ2-7; 9 positions agree with TRBD1. This CDR3 is built from 14 residues. Germline CDR1 MNHEY, CDR2 SMNVEV (reference sequence). J gave up 3 bases and V 2 bases, and 2 bases lay outside the gene matches. The CDR3 region is CASSLRGQGYEQYF. The CDR3 nucleotides read TGTGCCAGCAGTTTACGGGGACAGGGCTACGAGCAGTACTTC.

The V and J genes are TRBV7-2 and TRBJ2-6; the D call may be TRBD1 or TRBD2 (5 bases each). The ends were cut back, 4 bases at V and 0 bases at J, with 13 bases in the middle. Germline lookup yields CDR1 SGHTA and CDR2 FQGNSA. This CDR3 has 17 residues. The CDR3 protein is CASSSPGPSSGANVLTF. The CDR3, as DNA: TGTGCCAGCAGCTCACCGGGGCCTAGCTCTGGGGCCAACGTCCTGACTTTC.

This clonotype showed up just a few times. The CDR3 region is CASSQGQGINTEAFF. The CDR3 DNA reads TGTGCCAGCTCGCAAGGACAGGGGATCAACACTGAAGCTTTCTTT. The chain joins TRBV18 to TRBJ1-1; 9 nucleotides match TRBD1. The CDR3 totals 15 residues. The V gene end was trimmed by 6 bases and the J gene end by 2 bases; junction bases not matched to a gene: 7. Germline CDR1 is KGHSH and CDR2 is LQKENI.

The chain carries TRBV7-9 and TRBJ1-1, with a possible D match to TRBD1 (5 bases). CDR1 and CDR2 (germline): SEHNR, FQNEAQ (reference sequence). The V and J ends lost 1 base and 5 bases respectively, with 11 bases between them. The CDR3 length is 14 residues. CDR3 sequence: CASSLGGAETEAFF. The CDR3 coding sequence is TGTGCCAGCAGCTTAGGTGGGGCGGAGACTGAAGCTTTCTTT.

The chain combines TRBV20-1 with TRBJ1-5; a weak D match, TRBD1 (5 bases). This CDR3 spans 14 amino acids. Trimming removed 6 bases at V and 3 bases at J, with 15 bases between. In germline, CDR1 is DFQATT, CDR2 SNEGSKA (reference sequence). The CDR3 coding sequence is TGCAGTGCCACTCGGGCAGGGATCAATCAGCCCCAGCATTTT. Protein sequence: CSATRAGINQPQHF.

This clonotype occurred many times. The V gene is TRBV12-3 or TRBV12-4, the J gene TRBJ2-1; 11 nucleotides align to TRBD2. This CDR3 has 15 residues. The J segment lost 8 bases and the V segment lost 6 bases, leaving 9 bases of the junction unmatched. CDR3 nucleotide sequence: TGTGCCAGCAGCCAAACTAGCGGGGGTGATGATGAGCAGTTCTTC. Translation gives CASSQTSGGDDEQFF.

In this sample, this clonotype turned up many times. The chain carries TRBV12-3 or TRBV12-4 and TRBJ2-7, with D possibly matching TRBD1 (5 bases). Trimming pared 3 bases from V and 1 base from J, leaving 7 bases between. The CDR3 spans 13 residues. CDR3 sequence reads: CASSFQGSYEQYF. The CDR3 bases are TGTGCCAGCAGTTTCCAGGGTTCCTACGAGCAGTACTTC.

In regard to this clonotype: A much more abundant neighbour one base away suggests this may be a read error. This sequence joins TRBV7-2 and TRBJ2-7; D is ambiguous. The V end lost 5 bases, the J end lost 7 bases, and 12 bases lay between the germline ends. The CDR3 totals 12 residues. Germline V gene lookup returns CDR1 SGHTA and CDR2 FQGNSA. CDR3 sequence reads: CASSHAINEQYF. In nucleotides, the CDR3 is TGTGCCAGCAGCCATGCCATCAATGAGCAGTACTTC.

The CDR3 DNA reads as TGTGCCAGCAAGCAACAGGGGGCCTATCTAAAACTGTTTTTT. As protein: CASKQQGAYLKLFF. V and J are TRBV6-6 and TRBJ1-4; 9 nucleotides agree with TRBD1. Germline V lookup: CDR1 MNHNY, CDR2 SVGAGI (reference sequence). The CDR3 spans 14 residues. Trimming removed 7 bases from V and 10 bases from J; junction bases left unmatched: 10.

This chain connects TRBV13 to TRBJ1-2; maybe TRBD1 (5 bases). V was clipped by 4 bases and J by 3 bases, with 15 bases between them. Germline assignment: CDR1 PRHDT and CDR2 FYEKMQ (reference sequence). This CDR3 spans 15 amino acids. CDR3 sequence: CASSSRAQDDYGYTF. Written as DNA, the CDR3 is TGTGCCAGCAGCTCCCGAGCACAGGACGACTATGGCTACACCTTC.

This rearrangement joins TRBV20-1 to TRBJ1-5; D unclear. The ends were cut back, 6 bases at V and 0 bases at J, with 12 bases in the middle. The CDR3 length is 14 residues. Per the germline V gene, CDR1 is DFQATT and CDR2 is SNEGSKA (reference sequence). Here the CDR3 reads CSARAGYSNQPQHF. The CDR3 region has the DNA TGCAGTGCCCGAGCGGGATATAGCAATCAGCCCCAGCATTTT.

The rearrangement links TRBV18 to TRBJ2-4; perhaps TRBD2 as D (5 bases). The last part of the DNA fits TRBJ2-7 better; the J call may be wrong. This CDR3 comprises 14 residues. Germline-derived CDR1 and CDR2 are KGHSH and LQKENI. For the CDR3, the DNA is TGTGCCAGCTCACCAGTAGCGACCGCCTACGAGCAGTACTTC. Its protein product is CASSPVATAYEQYF.

The rearrangement links TRBV6-2 or TRBV6-3 to TRBJ1-5; D unresolved. This CDR3 has 16 amino acids. Trimming left V 2 bases short and J 5 bases short, with 16 bases between. The germline gives CDR1 MNHEY, CDR2 SVGEGT. CDR3 bases: TGTGCCAGCAGTTACGAGTCGGCAGGCGAGGATCAGCCCCAGCATTTT. It is translated as CASSYESAGEDQPQHF.